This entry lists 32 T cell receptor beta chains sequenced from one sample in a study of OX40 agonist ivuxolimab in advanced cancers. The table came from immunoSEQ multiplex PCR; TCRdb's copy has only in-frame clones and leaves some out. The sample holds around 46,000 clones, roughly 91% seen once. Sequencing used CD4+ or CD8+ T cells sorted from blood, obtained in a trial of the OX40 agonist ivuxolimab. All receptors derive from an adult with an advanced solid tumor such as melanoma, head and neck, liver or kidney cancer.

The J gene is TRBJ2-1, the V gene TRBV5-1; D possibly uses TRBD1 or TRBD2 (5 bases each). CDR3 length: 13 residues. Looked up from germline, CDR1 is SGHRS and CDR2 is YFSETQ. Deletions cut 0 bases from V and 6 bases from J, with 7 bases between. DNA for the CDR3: TGCGCCAGCAGCTTGGGAGGGGTCAATGAGCAGTTCTTC. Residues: CASSLGGVNEQFF.

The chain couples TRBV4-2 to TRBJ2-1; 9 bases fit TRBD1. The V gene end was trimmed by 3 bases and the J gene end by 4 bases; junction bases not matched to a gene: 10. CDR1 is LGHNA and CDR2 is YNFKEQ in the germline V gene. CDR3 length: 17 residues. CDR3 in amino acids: CASSHLPGQGVYNEQFF. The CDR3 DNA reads TGTGCCAGCAGCCACCTCCCGGGACAGGGAGTTTACAATGAGCAGTTCTTC.

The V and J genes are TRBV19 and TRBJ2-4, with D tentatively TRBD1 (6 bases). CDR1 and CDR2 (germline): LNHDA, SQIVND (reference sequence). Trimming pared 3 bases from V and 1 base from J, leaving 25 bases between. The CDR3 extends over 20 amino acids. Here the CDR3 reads CASSITNRETWERAKNIQYF. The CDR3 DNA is TGTGCCAGTAGTATCACCAACAGGGAAACATGGGAAAGGGCCAAAAACATTCAGTACTTC.

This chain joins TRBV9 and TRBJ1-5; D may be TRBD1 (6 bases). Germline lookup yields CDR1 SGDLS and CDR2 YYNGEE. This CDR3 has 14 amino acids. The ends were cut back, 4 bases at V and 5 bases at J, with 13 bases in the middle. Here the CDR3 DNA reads TGTGCCAGCAGCCCCGGCAGGGGAGATCAGCCCCAGCATTTT. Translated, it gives CASSPGRGDQPQHF.

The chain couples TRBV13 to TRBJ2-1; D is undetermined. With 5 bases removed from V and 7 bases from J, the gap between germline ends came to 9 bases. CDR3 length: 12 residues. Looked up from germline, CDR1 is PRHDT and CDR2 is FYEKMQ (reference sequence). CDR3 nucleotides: TGTGCCAGCAGCGCAGCTGTGAATGAGCAGTTCTTC. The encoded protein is CASSAAVNEQFF. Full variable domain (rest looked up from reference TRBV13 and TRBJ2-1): AAGVIQSPRHLIKEKRETATLKCYPIPRHDTVYWYQQGPGQDPQFLISFYEKMQSDKGSIPDRFSAQQFSDYHSELNMSSLELGDSALYFCASSAAVNEQFFGPGTRLTVL.

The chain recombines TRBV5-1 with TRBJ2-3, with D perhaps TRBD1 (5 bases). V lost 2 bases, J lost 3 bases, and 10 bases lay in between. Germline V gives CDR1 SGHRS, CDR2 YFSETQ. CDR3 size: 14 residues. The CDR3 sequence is CASSFDSITDTQYF. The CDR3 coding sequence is TGCGCCAGCAGCTTCGACAGCATTACAGATACGCAGTATTTT.

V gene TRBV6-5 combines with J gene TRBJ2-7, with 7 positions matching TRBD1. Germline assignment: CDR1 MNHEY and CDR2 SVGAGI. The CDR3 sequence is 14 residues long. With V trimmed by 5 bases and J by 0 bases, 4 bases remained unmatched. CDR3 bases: TGTGCCAGCAGTAACAGGGGAAGCTCCTACGAGCAGTACTTC. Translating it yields CASSNRGSSYEQYF.

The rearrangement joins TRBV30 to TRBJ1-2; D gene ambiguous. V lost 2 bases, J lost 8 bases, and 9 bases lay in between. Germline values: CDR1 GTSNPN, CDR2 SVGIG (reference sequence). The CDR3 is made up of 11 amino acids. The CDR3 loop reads CAWSPGLGYTF. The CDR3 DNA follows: TGTGCCTGGAGTCCGGGTTTGGGCTACACCTTC.

The CDR3 region has the DNA TGTGCCAGCAGCTTAAAGTATGGTCAGGGGGACGAAAAACTGTTTTTT. Protein sequence: CASSLKYGQGDEKLFF. The V gene is TRBV7-2, the J gene TRBJ1-4; 7 bases agree with TRBD1. V lost 2 bases, J lost 8 bases, and 11 bases stayed unmatched. This CDR3 is built from 16 residues. Germline loops: CDR1 SGHTA, CDR2 FQGNSA. Full variable domain (rest looked up from reference TRBV7-2 and TRBJ1-4): GAGVSQSPSNKVTEKGKDVELRCDPISGHTALYWYRQSLGQGLEFLIYFQGNSAPDKSGLPSDRFSAERTGGSVSTLTIQRTQQEDSAVYLCASSLKYGQGDEKLFFGSGTQLSVL.

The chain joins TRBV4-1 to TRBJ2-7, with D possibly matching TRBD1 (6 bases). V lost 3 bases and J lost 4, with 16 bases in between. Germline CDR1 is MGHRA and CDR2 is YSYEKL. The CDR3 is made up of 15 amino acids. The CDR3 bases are TGCGCCAGCAGCCAGCGGACAGCCCAAGAGTACGAGCAGTACTTC. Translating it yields CASSQRTAQEYEQYF.

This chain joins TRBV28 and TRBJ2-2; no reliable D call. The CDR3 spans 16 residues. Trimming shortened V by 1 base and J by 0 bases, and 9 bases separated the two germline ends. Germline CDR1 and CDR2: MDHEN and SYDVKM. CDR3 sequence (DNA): TGTGCCAGCAGTTTATTAAACAGCGCGAACACCGGGGAGCTGTTTTTT. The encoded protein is CASSLLNSANTGELFF.

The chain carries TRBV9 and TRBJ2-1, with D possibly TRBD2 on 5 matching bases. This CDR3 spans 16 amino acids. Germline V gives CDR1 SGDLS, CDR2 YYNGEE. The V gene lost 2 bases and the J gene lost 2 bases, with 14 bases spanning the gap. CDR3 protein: CASSVAGTRPYNEQFF. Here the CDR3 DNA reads TGTGCCAGCAGCGTGGCCGGAACTAGACCCTACAATGAGCAGTTCTTC.

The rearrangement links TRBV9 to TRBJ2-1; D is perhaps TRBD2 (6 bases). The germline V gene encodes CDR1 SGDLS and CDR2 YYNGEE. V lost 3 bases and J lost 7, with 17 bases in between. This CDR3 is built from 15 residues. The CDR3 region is CASSASGAPANEQFF. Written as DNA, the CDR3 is TGTGCCAGCAGCGCCTCGGGAGCCCCTGCTAATGAGCAGTTCTTC.

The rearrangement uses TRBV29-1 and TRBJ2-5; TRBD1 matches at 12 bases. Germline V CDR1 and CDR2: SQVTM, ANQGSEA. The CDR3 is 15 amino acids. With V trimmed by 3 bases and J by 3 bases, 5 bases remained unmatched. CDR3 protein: CSVETGQGAEETQYF. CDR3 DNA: TGCAGCGTTGAGACGGGACAGGGGGCTGAAGAGACCCAGTACTTC.

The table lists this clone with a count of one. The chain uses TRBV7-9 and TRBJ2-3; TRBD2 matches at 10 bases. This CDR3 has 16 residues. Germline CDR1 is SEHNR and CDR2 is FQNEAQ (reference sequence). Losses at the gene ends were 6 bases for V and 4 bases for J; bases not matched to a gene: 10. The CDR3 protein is CASSPASGRWSDTQYF. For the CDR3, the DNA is TGTGCCAGCAGTCCGGCTAGCGGGAGATGGTCAGATACGCAGTATTTT. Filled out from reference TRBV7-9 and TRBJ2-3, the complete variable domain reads DTGVSQNPRHKITKRGQNVTFRCDPISEHNRLYWYRQTLGQGPEFLTYFQNEAQLEKSRLLSDRFSAERPKGSFSTLEIQRTEQGDSAMYLCASSPASGRWSDTQYFGPGTRLTVL.

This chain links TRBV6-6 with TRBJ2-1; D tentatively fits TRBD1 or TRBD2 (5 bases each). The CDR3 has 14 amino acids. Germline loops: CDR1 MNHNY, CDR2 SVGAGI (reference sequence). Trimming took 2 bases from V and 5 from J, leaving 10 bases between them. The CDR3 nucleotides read TGTGCCAGCAGTTACGCAGGGACCGACAATGAGCAGTTCTTC. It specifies CASSYAGTDNEQFF.

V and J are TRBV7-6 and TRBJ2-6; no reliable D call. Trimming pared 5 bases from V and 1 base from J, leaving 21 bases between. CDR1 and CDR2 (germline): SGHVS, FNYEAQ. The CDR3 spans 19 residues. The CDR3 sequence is CASSLLSGKPTSGANVLTF. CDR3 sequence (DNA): TGTGCCAGCAGCCTATTGTCAGGCAAGCCGACATCTGGGGCCAACGTCCTGACTTTC.

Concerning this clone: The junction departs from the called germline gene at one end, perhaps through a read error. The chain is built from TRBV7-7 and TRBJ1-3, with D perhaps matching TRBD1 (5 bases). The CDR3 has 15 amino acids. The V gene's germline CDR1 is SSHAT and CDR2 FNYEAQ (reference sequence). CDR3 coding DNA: TGTGCTAGCAGCTTAGATGCAGGGTTTGGAAACACCATATATTTT. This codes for CASSLDAGFGNTIYF.

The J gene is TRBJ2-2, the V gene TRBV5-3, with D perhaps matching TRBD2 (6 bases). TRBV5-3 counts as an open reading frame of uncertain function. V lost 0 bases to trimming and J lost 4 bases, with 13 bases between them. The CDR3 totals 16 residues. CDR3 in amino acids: CARSLEAAGFTGELFF. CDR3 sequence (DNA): TGTGCCAGAAGCTTGGAAGCTGCGGGATTCACCGGGGAGCTGTTTTTT.

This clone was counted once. CDR3 DNA: TGTGCCAGCAGGCTCGGACGTAGCTCCTACGAGCAGTACGTC. It is translated as CASRLGRSSYEQYV. V usage is TRBV5-6 and J usage is TRBJ2-7; D unclear. Trimming stripped 5 bases from V and 0 bases from J, with 12 bases between. The CDR3 contains 14 residues. Germline V lookup: CDR1 SGHDT, CDR2 YYEEEE.

CDR3 nucleotides: TGTGCCAGCAGCTTACGCCTAGCGGGGGCCTACGAGCAGTACTTC. Translation: CASSLRLAGAYEQYF. The J gene is TRBJ2-7, the V gene TRBV7-9; TRBD2 agrees at 10 bases. V trimming: 2 bases; J trimming: 2 bases; junction bases outside the gene matches: 3. The CDR3 consists of 15 residues. Germline CDR1 SEHNR, CDR2 FQNEAQ (reference sequence).

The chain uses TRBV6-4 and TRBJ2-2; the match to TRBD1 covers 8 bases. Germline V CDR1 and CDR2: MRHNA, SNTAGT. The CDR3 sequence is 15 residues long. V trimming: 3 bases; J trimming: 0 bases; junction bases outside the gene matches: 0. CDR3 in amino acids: CASSEQGANTGELFF. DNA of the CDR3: TGTGCCAGCAGTGAACAGGGGGCGAACACCGGGGAGCTGTTTTTT.

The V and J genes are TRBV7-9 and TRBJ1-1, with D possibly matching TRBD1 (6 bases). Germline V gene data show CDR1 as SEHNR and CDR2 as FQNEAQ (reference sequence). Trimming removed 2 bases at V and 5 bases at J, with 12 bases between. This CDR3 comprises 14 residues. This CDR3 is CASSLSGGGTEAFF. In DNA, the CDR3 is TGTGCCAGCAGCTTATCTGGGGGCGGAACTGAAGCTTTCTTT.

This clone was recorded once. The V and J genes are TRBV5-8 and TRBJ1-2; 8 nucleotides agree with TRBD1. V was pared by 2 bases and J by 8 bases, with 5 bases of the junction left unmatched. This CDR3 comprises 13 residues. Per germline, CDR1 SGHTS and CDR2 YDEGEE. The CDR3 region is CASSFTGGGGYTF. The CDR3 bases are TGTGCCAGCAGCTTCACAGGGGGGGGCGGCTACACCTTC. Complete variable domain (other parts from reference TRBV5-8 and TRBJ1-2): EAGVTQSPTHLIKTRGQQATLRCSPISGHTSVYWYQQALGLGLQFLLWYDEGEERNRGNFPPRFSGRQFPNYSSELNVNALELEDSALYLCASSFTGGGGYTFGSGTRLTVV.

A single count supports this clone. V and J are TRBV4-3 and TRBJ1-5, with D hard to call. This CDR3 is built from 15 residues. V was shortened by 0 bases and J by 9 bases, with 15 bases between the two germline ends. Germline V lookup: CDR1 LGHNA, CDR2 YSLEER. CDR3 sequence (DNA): TGCGCCAGCAGCCAAGAAAGAGGGCTCCAACGGCCCCAGCATTTT. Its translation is CASSQERGLQRPQHF.

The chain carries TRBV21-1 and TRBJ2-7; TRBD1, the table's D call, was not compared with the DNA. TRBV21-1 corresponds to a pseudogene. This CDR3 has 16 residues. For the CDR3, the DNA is TGTGCCAGCAGCCCCCCGGTAAGGACAGGGCTCTACGAGCAGTACTTC. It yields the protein CASSPPVRTGLYEQYF.

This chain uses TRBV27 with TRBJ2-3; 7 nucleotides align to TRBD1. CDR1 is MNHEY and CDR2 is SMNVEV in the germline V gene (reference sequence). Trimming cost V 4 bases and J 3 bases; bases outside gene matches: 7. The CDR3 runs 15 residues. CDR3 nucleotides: TGTGCCAGCAGTTCGATCGACAGGGCTACAGATACGCAGTATTTT. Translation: CASSSIDRATDTQYF.

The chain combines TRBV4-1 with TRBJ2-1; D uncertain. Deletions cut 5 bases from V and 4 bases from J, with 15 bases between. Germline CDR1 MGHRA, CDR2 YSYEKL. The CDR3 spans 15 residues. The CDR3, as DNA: TGCGCCAGCAGCGCCCGTGAGATACATTACAATGAGCAGTTCTTC. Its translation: CASSAREIHYNEQFF.

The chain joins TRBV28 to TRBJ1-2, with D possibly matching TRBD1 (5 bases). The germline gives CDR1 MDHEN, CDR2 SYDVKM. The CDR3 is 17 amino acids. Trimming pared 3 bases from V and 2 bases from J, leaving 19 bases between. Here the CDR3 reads CASSFGAGKAQNYGYTF. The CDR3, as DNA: TGTGCCAGCAGTTTTGGGGCGGGCAAGGCACAAAACTATGGCTACACCTTC.

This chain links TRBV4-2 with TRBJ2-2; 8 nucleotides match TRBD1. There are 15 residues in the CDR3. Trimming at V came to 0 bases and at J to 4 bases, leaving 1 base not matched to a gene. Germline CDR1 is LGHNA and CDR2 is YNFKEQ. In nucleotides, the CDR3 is TGTGCCAGCAGCCAAGACGGACAGGGCACCGGGGAGCTGTTTTTT. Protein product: CASSQDGQGTGELFF.

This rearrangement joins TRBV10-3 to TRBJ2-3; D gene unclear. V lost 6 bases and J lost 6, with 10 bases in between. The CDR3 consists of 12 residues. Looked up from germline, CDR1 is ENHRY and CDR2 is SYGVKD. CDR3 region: CAIRASEDTQYF. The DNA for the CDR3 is TGTGCCATCAGAGCCTCAGAGGATACGCAGTATTTT.

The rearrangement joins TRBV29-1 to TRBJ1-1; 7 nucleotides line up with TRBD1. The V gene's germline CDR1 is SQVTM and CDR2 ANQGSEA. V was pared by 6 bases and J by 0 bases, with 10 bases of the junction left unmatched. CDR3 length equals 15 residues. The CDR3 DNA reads TGCAGCGTCCGAGGGGGACAGTTGATGAACACTGAAGCTTTCTTT. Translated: CSVRGGQLMNTEAFF.